Below, 4 T cell receptor beta chains from the same sample are listed, as sequenced in a study of identical twins. TCRdb processed the 5' RACE reads anew with MiXCR; each CDR3 protein has one entry. Here the sample spans hundreds of thousands of distinct CDR3 sequences, less than 10% being singletons. These same records also appear under a second study, on yellow fever vaccine responses in identical twins.

The source material was PBMCs. The receptor source for this set is a woman aged 18-35 years in good health.

Only a few counts were recorded for this clonotype. The CDR3 loop reads CASSPFGGAVPGEQYF. The DNA of the CDR3 is TGTGCCAGCAGCCCCTTTGGCGGAGCGGTGCCGGGCGAGCAGTACTTC. V usage is TRBV27 and J usage is TRBJ2-7, with a weak D call TRBD2 (5 bases). Germline loops: CDR1 MNHEY, CDR2 SMNVEV (reference sequence). V lost 6 bases and J 6 bases, leaving 24 bases between the germline ends. CDR3 size: 16 residues.

This clonotype occurred a few times. The J gene is TRBJ2-3, the V gene TRBV28, with D unresolved. CDR1 and CDR2 (germline): MDHEN, SYDVKM. The CDR3 runs to 15 residues. Trimming left V 3 bases short and J 4 bases short, with 14 bases between. CDR3 protein: CASSLFRTSSDTQYF. The CDR3 DNA reads TGTGCCAGCAGTTTGTTCAGGACGTCCTCAGATACGCAGTATTTT.

This clonotype was observed a few times. This chain uses TRBV24-1 with TRBJ2-7; TRBD1 aligns across 9 bases. V lost 4 bases, J lost 2 bases, and 5 bases stayed unmatched. From germline, CDR1 is KGHDR and CDR2 SFDVKD. The CDR3 length is 15 residues. The CDR3 loop is CATSDWTGETYEQYF. The CDR3 region has the DNA TGTGCCACCAGTGACTGGACAGGGGAAACCTACGAGCAGTACTTC.

A few counts support this clonotype. The chain is built from TRBV25-1 and TRBJ2-5; D gene unclear. Trimming stripped 0 bases from V and 5 bases from J, with 4 bases between. The germline CDR1 and CDR2 sequences are MGHDK and SYGVNS. There are 12 residues in the CDR3. The CDR3 DNA follows: TGTGCCAGCAGTGAATATGGGGAGACCCAGTACTTC. Translation gives CASSEYGETQYF.